This TCR beta chain was documented in a study of cytomegalovirus exposure and HLA in healthy donors. Study-level results: The authors later linked a missense DCLRE1C variant to TCR beta V- and J-gene trimming. Reportedly, TCR beta sequences accurately predicted HLA-A and HLA-B alleles in most subjects.

CDR1 and CDR2 (germline): MNHEY, SMNVEV (reference sequence). The CDR3 spans 16 residues. Trimming removed 1 base from V and 0 bases from J, with 11 bases in between. The PCR had 60 Vbeta and 13 Jbeta primers. Sequencing was performed with immunoSEQ multiplex PCR; in TCRdb, only in-frame clones are kept and a portion is missing. The table lists roughly 120,000 clones, approximately 84% of them singletons, with 1.5% to 2% in the top ten. This clone was found once. The antigen is undetermined. This TCR came from a man aged 40-49 years in good health and CMV-seronegative. Sequencing was carried out using PBMCs. The chain employs TRBV27 and TRBJ2-3; D is perhaps TRBD2 (7 bases). The CDR3 protein is CASSLFAGASTDTQYF. For the CDR3, the DNA is TGTGCCAGCAGTTTATTCGCGGGGGCAAGCACAGATACGCAGTATTTT.